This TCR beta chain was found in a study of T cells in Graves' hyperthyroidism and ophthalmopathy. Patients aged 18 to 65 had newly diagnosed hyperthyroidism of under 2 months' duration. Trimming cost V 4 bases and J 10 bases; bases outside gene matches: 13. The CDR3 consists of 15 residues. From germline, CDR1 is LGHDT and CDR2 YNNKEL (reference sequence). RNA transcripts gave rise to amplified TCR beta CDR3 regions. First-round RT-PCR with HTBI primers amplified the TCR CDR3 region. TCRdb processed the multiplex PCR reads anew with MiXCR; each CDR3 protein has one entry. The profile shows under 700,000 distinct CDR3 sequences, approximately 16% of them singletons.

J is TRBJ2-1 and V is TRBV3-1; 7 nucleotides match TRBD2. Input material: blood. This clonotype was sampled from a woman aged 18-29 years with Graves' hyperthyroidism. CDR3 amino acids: CASSRPGLPTGEQFF. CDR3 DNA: TGTGCCAGCAGCCGGCCGGGACTACCGACGGGGGAGCAGTTCTTC.